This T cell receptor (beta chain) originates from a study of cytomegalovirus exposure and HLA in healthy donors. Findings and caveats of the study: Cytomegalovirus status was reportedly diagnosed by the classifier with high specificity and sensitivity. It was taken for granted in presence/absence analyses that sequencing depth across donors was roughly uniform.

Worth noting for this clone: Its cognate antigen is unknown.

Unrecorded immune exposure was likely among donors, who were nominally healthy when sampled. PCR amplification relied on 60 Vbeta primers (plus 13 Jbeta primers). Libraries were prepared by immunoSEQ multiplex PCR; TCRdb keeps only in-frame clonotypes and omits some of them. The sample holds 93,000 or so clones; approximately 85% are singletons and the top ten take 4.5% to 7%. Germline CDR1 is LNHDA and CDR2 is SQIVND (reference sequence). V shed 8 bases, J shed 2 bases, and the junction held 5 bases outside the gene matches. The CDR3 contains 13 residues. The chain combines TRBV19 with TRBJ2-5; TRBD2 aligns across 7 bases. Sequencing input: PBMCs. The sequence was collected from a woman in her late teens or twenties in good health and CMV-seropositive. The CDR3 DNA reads TGTGCCAGTTCCGGGACTACTCAAGAGACCCAGTACTTC. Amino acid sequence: CASSGTTQETQYF.